This entry describes one TCR beta chain. Antigen unknown. The data stem from a study of cytomegalovirus exposure and HLA in healthy donors. Study details: The roughly 670 first-cohort repertoires shared a platform with the approximately 130 validation repertoires, as reported in a later analysis.

Overall study findings and caveats: Reports showed the classifier diagnosing cytomegalovirus status with high specificity and sensitivity. The authors enumerated roughly 180 TCR beta chains as linked to cytomegalovirus.

Sequenced by immunoSEQ multiplex PCR; TCRdb stores in-frame clones only, minus some. Counted here are 150,000 or so clones, around 84% occurring once; the ten biggest clones make up around 2.1%. With 4 bases removed from V and 8 bases from J, the gap between germline ends came to 13 bases. Germline CDR1 is SGHDT and CDR2 is YYEEEE. The CDR3 is made up of 13 amino acids. Material for sequencing was PBMCs. The J gene is TRBJ1-3, the V gene TRBV5-6; a weak D match, TRBD1 (6 bases). The source is a human donor in good health. The CDR3 DNA reads TGTGCCAGCAGCCCAACACAGGGTCACACCATATATTTT. It encodes CASSPTQGHTIYF.